Below are 28 T cell receptor beta chains sequenced from a single sample in a study of spatial heterogeneity in lung cancer. Time point defined: blood at routine non-recurrence follow-up after resection. Researchers sequenced whole RNA taken from tumor, nontumor lung or frozen PBMC without sorting. TCRdb called the 5' RACE reads again in MiXCR, with one record for every CDR3 protein. The sample lists about 120,000 distinct CDR3 sequences; 12% were seen once. Source: PBMCs, taken at follow-up. The receptors stem from a male donor with early-stage non-small cell lung cancer.

This clonotype was seen at least ten times. CDR3 loop: CASYSLHYTF. The CDR3 nucleotides read TGTGCCAGCTACTCACTTCATTACACCTTC. The chain combines TRBV28 with TRBJ1-2, with D unresolved. V dropped 8 bases and J dropped 11 bases, with 12 bases sitting between them. Germline V gene lookup returns CDR1 MDHEN and CDR2 SYDVKM. This CDR3 comprises 10 residues.

At least ten counts were recorded for this clonotype. The V gene is TRBV4-1, the J gene TRBJ1-1; D possibly corresponds to TRBD1 (6 bases). Between the trimmed V and J ends, which lost 3 bases and 8 bases, there was a span of 19 bases. The V gene's germline CDR1 is MGHRA and CDR2 YSYEKL. The CDR3 covers 15 residues. The CDR3 sequence is CASSHETGASREAFF. The CDR3, as DNA: TGCGCCAGCAGCCACGAGACAGGCGCCAGCAGGGAAGCTTTCTTT.

The V call is TRBV5-1, the J call TRBJ2-5, with 15 bases lining up with TRBD2. J lost 7 bases, V lost 4 bases, and 14 bases had no gene match. The germline V gene has CDR1 SGHRS and CDR2 YFSETQ. CDR3 length: 18 amino acids. The CDR3 DNA sequence: TGCGCCAGCAGCCCCCTAGGACTAGCGGGGGGGAGTGGCGCGACCCAGTACTTC. Protein sequence: CASSPLGLAGGSGATQYF.

The chain carries TRBV7-2 and TRBJ1-5; a possible D gene is TRBD1 (5 bases). The CDR3 has 15 amino acids. Trimming cost V 5 bases and J 5 bases, with 16 bases left between them. Per the germline V gene, CDR1 is SGHTA and CDR2 is FQGNSA. The chain's CDR3 is CASSQTPGPHQPQHF. The CDR3 region has the DNA TGTGCCAGCAGCCAGACCCCGGGACCGCATCAGCCCCAGCATTTT. Using reference TRBV7-2 and TRBJ1-5 for the parts outside the CDR3, the full variable domain is GAGVSQSPSNKVTEKGKDVELRCDPISGHTALYWYRQSLGQGLEFLIYFQGNSAPDKSGLPSDRFSAERTGGSVSTLTIQRTQQEDSAVYLCASSQTPGPHQPQHFGDGTRLSIL.

This clonotype was picked up many times. The V and J genes are TRBV12-3 or TRBV12-4 and TRBJ2-7; 8 bases agree with TRBD1. The CDR3 spans 12 residues. V lost 5 bases, J lost 7 bases, and 4 bases stayed unmatched. The CDR3 spells CASSRQGLEQYF. The CDR3 nucleotides read TGTGCCAGCAGTAGACAGGGGTTGGAGCAGTACTTC.

This clonotype was picked up a small number of times. The CDR3 DNA sequence: TGTGCCAGCAGCGTAGCGGGGTCGAACACCGGGGAGCTGTTTTTT. This codes for CASSVAGSNTGELFF. This sequence joins TRBV9 and TRBJ2-2, with D maybe TRBD2 (5 bases). The CDR3 covers 15 residues. With 0 bases removed from V and 0 bases from J, the gap between germline ends came to 6 bases. Germline assignment: CDR1 SGDLS and CDR2 YYNGEE. The full variable domain, its missing parts supplied by reference TRBV9 and TRBJ2-2, is DSGVTQTPKHLITATGQRVTLRCSPRSGDLSVYWYQQSLDQGLQFLIQYYNGEERAKGNILERFSAQQFPDLHSELNLSSLELGDSALYFCASSVAGSNTGELFFGEGSRLTVL.

At least ten counts were recorded for this clonotype. The chain employs TRBV29-1 and TRBJ1-1, with unresolved D. V lost 8 bases and J 1 base, leaving 11 bases between the germline ends. This CDR3 comprises 12 residues. The germline gives CDR1 SQVTM, CDR2 ANQGSEA. CDR3 protein: CSITLGNTEAFF. For the CDR3, the DNA is TGCAGCATCACCCTGGGGAACACTGAAGCTTTCTTT.

This clonotype was found a few times. CDR3 DNA: TGTGCCGGGGCCAAGGGACAGGGGGTCACAGATACGCAGTATTTT. Its translation is CAGAKGQGVTDTQYF. The chain joins TRBV6-1 to TRBJ2-3, with 11 bases fitting TRBD1. The CDR3 runs to 15 residues. Trimming took 11 bases from V and 2 from J; bases not matched to a gene: 9. Germline V gene data show CDR1 as MNHNS and CDR2 as SASEGT.

The chain has TRBV10-2 and TRBJ1-2, with D unclear. The V end was cut by 7 bases, the J end by 7 bases, with 13 bases between. Germline V CDR1 and CDR2: WSHSY, SAAADI. This CDR3 contains 12 residues. The CDR3 DNA is TGCGCCAGCAAAACGACGGCTACTGGCTACACCTTC. As protein: CASKTTATGYTF.

This clonotype was seen ten or more times. This chain connects TRBV6-4 to TRBJ2-2; no clear D gene. The length of the CDR3 is 11 residues. Looked up from germline, CDR1 is MRHNA and CDR2 is SNTAGT. The V gene lost 5 bases and the J gene lost 7 bases, with 5 bases spanning the gap. CDR3 nucleotide sequence: TGTGCCAGCAGTTACCTCGGGGAGCTGTTTTTT. Translated: CASSYLGELFF.

This clonotype occurred many times. This chain uses TRBV7-9 with TRBJ2-6, with TRBD1 as a possible D gene (6 bases). Germline loops: CDR1 SEHNR, CDR2 FQNEAQ (reference sequence). The CDR3 spans 19 residues. Trimming cost V 4 bases and J 0 bases, with 19 bases left between them. The CDR3: CASSSQLWTDYSGANVLTF. The CDR3 coding sequence is TGTGCCAGCAGCTCCCAACTGTGGACAGACTACTCTGGGGCCAACGTCCTGACTTTC.

The chain has TRBV5-1 and TRBJ2-1; 8 nucleotides match TRBD2. The CDR3 spans 15 residues. Germline V gene sequence: CDR1 SGHRS, CDR2 YFSETQ. Trimming removed 4 bases from V and 4 bases from J; junction bases left unmatched: 7. The CDR3 nucleotides read TGCGCCAGCAGCGCCGGGACTAGGGGTTACAATGAGCAGTTCTTC. Its protein is CASSAGTRGYNEQFF.

V is TRBV9 and J is TRBJ2-3; possibly TRBD1 or TRBD2 for D (5 bases each). The CDR3 contains 15 residues. Germline CDR1 and CDR2: SGDLS and YYNGEE. Between the trimmed V and J ends, which lost 4 bases and 0 bases, there was a span of 12 bases. CDR3 residues: CASSQGTESTDTQYF. As DNA, the CDR3 is TGTGCCAGCAGCCAAGGGACGGAGAGCACAGATACGCAGTATTTT.

There are many counts of this clonotype. The chain recombines TRBV4-3 with TRBJ1-1; tentative D call: TRBD1 (6 bases). The V gene's germline CDR1 is LGHNA and CDR2 YSLEER. This CDR3 spans 12 amino acids. Trimming removed 2 bases from V and 7 bases from J, with 8 bases in between. Here the CDR3 DNA reads TGCGCCAGCAGCCAACAGGGGATTGAAGCTTTCTTT. Translating gives CASSQQGIEAFF.

The rearrangement links TRBV19 to TRBJ1-4; D is perhaps TRBD1 (5 bases). V gave up 3 bases and J gave up 12 bases, with 17 bases separating them. The CDR3 covers 14 residues. CDR1 and CDR2 (germline): LNHDA, SQIVND (reference sequence). CDR3 DNA sequence: TGTGCCAGTAGTATGGGGGACTTAGGCCGAGAACTGTTTTTT. Its protein is CASSMGDLGRELFF.

This clonotype was counted ten times or more. J is TRBJ2-7 and V is TRBV9, with a tentative D call TRBD2 (5 bases). V lost 3 bases and J lost 7, with 23 bases in between. CDR1 SGDLS and CDR2 YYNGEE come from the germline V gene. The CDR3 consists of 16 residues. The CDR3 DNA is TGTGCCAGCAGCGCCGGAGGTAGGGCCTCAGCCCCAGAGCAGTACTTC. It specifies CASSAGGRASAPEQYF.

The J gene is TRBJ2-1, the V gene TRBV7-2; D may match TRBD1 or TRBD2 (6 bases each). The CDR3 contains 17 residues. The V gene lost 1 base and the J gene lost 4 bases, with 17 bases spanning the gap. Germline V gene sequence: CDR1 SGHTA, CDR2 FQGNSA. In nucleotides, the CDR3 is TGTGCCAGCAGCTTAGATCAGCCGGGGGCAGGATACAATGAGCAGTTCTTC. This sequence encodes CASSLDQPGAGYNEQFF.

CDR3 DNA: TGCGCCAGCAGCCAAGTACCCACGGACTACGAGCAGTACTTC. Encoded protein: CASSQVPTDYEQYF. The rearrangement joins TRBV4-1 to TRBJ2-7; D call uncertain. The CDR3 runs to 14 residues. V lost 1 base and J lost 3, with 10 bases in between. From germline, CDR1 is MGHRA and CDR2 YSYEKL.

For this clonotype: The CDR3 ends on some other residue instead of the conserved phenylalanine or tryptophan, so this is likely a read error. The DNA is left out, because the CDR3 cannot be placed on it with certainty; the CDR3 is given as TCRdb lists it. The V gene is TRBV7-2, the J gene TRBJ2-1; the table calls TRBD1, which could not be checked here. The V gene's germline CDR1 is SGHTA and CDR2 FQGNSA. Termini included, the CDR3 measures 12 amino acids. The chain's CDR3 is CASSYVAAAPFP.

This clonotype occurred a few times. The chain joins TRBV6-5 to TRBJ2-4, with 11 nucleotides matching TRBD1. The germline V gene encodes CDR1 MNHEY and CDR2 SVGAGI. The junction had 7 bases not matched to a gene; V was cut back by 0 bases and J by 0 bases. There are 19 residues in the CDR3. DNA for the CDR3: TGTGCCAGCAGTTACTCCGGACAGGGGGCCAGCCTAGCCAAAAACATTCAGTACTTC. This codes for CASSYSGQGASLAKNIQYF.

This clonotype was recorded at least ten times. The gene calls are TRBV7-2 and TRBJ1-1; D is unclear. Germline V gives CDR1 SGHTA, CDR2 FQGNSA. Trimming shortened V by 5 bases and J by 5 bases, and 9 bases separated the two germline ends. This CDR3 region has 12 residues. The CDR3 nucleotides are TGTGCCAGCAGCCTCCCGTGGACTGAAGCTTTCTTT. This encodes CASSLPWTEAFF.

The V gene is TRBV27, the J gene TRBJ1-2, with no clear D. V was clipped by 5 bases and J by 10 bases, with 14 bases between them. This CDR3 has 12 residues. The germline gives CDR1 MNHEY, CDR2 SMNVEV (reference sequence). In nucleotides, the CDR3 is TGTGCCAGCAGTCACCTAGGACTCCACTACACCTTC. Its protein is CASSHLGLHYTF.

The chain recombines TRBV3-1 with TRBJ1-6; D remains ambiguous. CDR3 size: 12 residues. Trimming took 4 bases from V and 8 from J, leaving 6 bases between them. Germline V gene lookup returns CDR1 LGHDT and CDR2 YNNKEL (reference sequence). The CDR3 here is CASSPPDSPLHF. Written as DNA, the CDR3 is TGTGCCAGCAGCCCCCCAGATTCACCCCTCCACTTT.

This clonotype was seen more than once but under ten times. V is TRBV6-5 and J is TRBJ2-3; unclear D gene. The germline V gene encodes CDR1 MNHEY and CDR2 SVGAGI. The CDR3 contains 18 residues. Trimming stripped 0 bases from V and 0 bases from J, with 16 bases between. The CDR3 region has the DNA TGTGCCAGCAGTTACTCGATCTCCGGGTTCCGTAGCACAGATACGCAGTATTTT. It codes for CASSYSISGFRSTDTQYF.

The chain carries TRBV6-5 and TRBJ2-7; perhaps TRBD1 as D (6 bases). CDR3 length equals 12 residues. Germline V gene sequence: CDR1 MNHEY, CDR2 SVGAGI. V lost 10 bases and J lost 8, with 18 bases in between. For the CDR3, the DNA is TGTGCCACCCGGGACACCCAGCAGAAGCAGTACTTC. Its protein product is CATRDTQQKQYF.

This clonotype was seen more than once but under ten times. This sequence joins TRBV19 and TRBJ1-5; D perhaps matches TRBD1 (6 bases). Germline CDR1 is LNHDA and CDR2 is SQIVND (reference sequence). The CDR3 is made up of 16 amino acids. V lost 5 bases and J lost 1, with 15 bases in between. The CDR3: CASSLQGRVSNQPQHF. The CDR3 DNA reads as TGTGCCAGTAGTCTTCAGGGGAGGGTGAGCAATCAGCCCCAGCATTTT.

This rearrangement joins TRBV28 to TRBJ1-1, with TRBD1 as a possible D gene (5 bases). This CDR3 is 14 amino acids long. V was trimmed by 1 base and J by 4 bases, leaving 10 bases between them. The germline gives CDR1 MDHEN, CDR2 SYDVKM. This CDR3 is CASSLSAGTTEAFF. The CDR3, as DNA: TGTGCCAGCAGTTTATCGGCAGGGACCACTGAAGCTTTCTTT.

This clonotype appeared many times. The V call is TRBV20-1, the J call TRBJ2-7; D possibly corresponds to TRBD2 (5 bases). The V end was cut by 5 bases, the J end by 3 bases, with 20 bases between. Germline values: CDR1 DFQATT, CDR2 SNEGSKA (reference sequence). The CDR3 totals 15 residues. The CDR3: CSAPRRKGEGYEQYF. CDR3 sequence (DNA): TGCAGTGCTCCCCGAAGGAAGGGAGAGGGCTACGAGCAGTACTTC.